This T cell receptor beta chain comes out of a study of blood T cell repertoires in COVID-19. As processed by the authors: Amplification of reference gene primers was used by the study to estimate nucleated cell counts. Using immunoSEQ multiplex PCR, the repertoire was profiled, and TCRdb retains in-frame clones only, with some absent. D and trimming were read from the DNA, whereas the V and J calls and clone size are those reported in that table. The table shows around 270,000 clones, with about 85% occurring only once. Only one count was recorded for this clone. This CDR3 has 15 residues. V was trimmed by 3 bases and J by 5 bases, leaving 17 bases between them. Germline V gene data show CDR1 as MDHEN and CDR2 as SYDVKM.

The chain has TRBV28 and TRBJ2-7; the D gene is possibly TRBD1 (6 bases). Sample: peripheral blood. This clonotype originated in a man aged 55 to 70 with acute or convalescent COVID-19. The CDR3 DNA follows: TGTGCCAGCAGTTTTCGGGACATAACACGTAACGAGCAGTACTTC. Protein sequence: CASSFRDITRNEQYF.